This section outlines one TCR beta chain sequence together with its context. With a J-beta primer mix and a sample-barcoded 5' primer, a second PCR ran roughly 6 to 12 cycles. One entry per CDR3 protein results from TCRdb running MiXCR on the 5' RACE reads. The table records roughly 800,000 distinct CDR3 sequences, about 36% of them present only once. This sample stems from a study of blood T cells in healthy people across ages. The sample taken for sequencing was blood. The receptor was derived from a man aged 18 to 30 in good health.

The CDR3 DNA sequence: TGTGCCAGCAGTAGTCAAAACAATGAGCAGTTCTTC. It specifies CASSSQNNEQFF. The chain joins TRBV6-2 or TRBV6-3 to TRBJ2-1, with D uncertain. Deletions cut 5 bases from V and 5 bases from J, with 7 bases between. The germline CDR1 and CDR2 sequences are MNHEY and SVGEGT. CDR3 length: 12 amino acids.